The 5 T cell receptor beta chains below were found in one sample sequenced in a study of human T cells and chemical hapten exposure. TCRdb re-derived calls from the RACE reads in MiXCR, one entry per CDR3 protein. Found here are fewer than 200,000 distinct CDR3 sequences, about 31% of them singletons; the top ten hold under 3%. Specified time point: pre-sensitization, week 0. Noted treatment: therapeutic diphenylcyclopropenone sensitization with weekly scalp DPC. Here the sequenced sample was whole blood, taken in connection with sensitization to the hapten diphenylcyclopropenone (DPC). Receptor source: a woman under 40 with alopecia areata. Some clones in this sample may be carry-over from other donors' samples.

The V gene is TRBV12-3 or TRBV12-4, the J gene TRBJ1-5, with a tentative D call TRBD1 (5 bases). V lost 2 bases, J lost 9 bases, and 11 bases lay in between. The CDR3 length is 13 residues. CDR3 loop: CASSLRGGGPQHF. CDR3 sequence (DNA): TGTGCCAGCAGTTTACGGGGGGGTGGGCCCCAGCATTTT.

This chain's CDR3 is CASSRTGTNEKLFF. Here the CDR3 DNA reads TGTGCCAGCAGTAGGACAGGGACTAATGAAAAACTGTTTTTT. The chain employs TRBV28 and TRBJ1-4; TRBD1 agrees at 8 bases. CDR1 is MDHEN, CDR2 SYDVKM, per germline. The CDR3 contains 14 residues. Unmatched junction bases numbered 1, after V lost 5 bases and J lost 2 bases.

This clonotype came up many times. The chain employs TRBV7-8 and TRBJ2-1; the match to TRBD2 covers 13 bases. This CDR3 comprises 15 residues. J was trimmed by 6 bases and V by 1 base; bases with no gene match: 0. Looked up from germline, CDR1 is SGHVS and CDR2 is FQNEAQ. The CDR3 DNA reads as TGTGCCAGCAGCTTAGGGACTAGCGGGAGCAATGAGCAGTTCTTC. Translated, it gives CASSLGTSGSNEQFF. Full variable domain (outside the CDR3, taken from reference TRBV7-8 and TRBJ2-1): GAGVSQSPRYKVAKRGQDVALRCDPISGHVSLFWYQQALGQGPEFLTYFQNEAQLDKSGLPSDRFFAERPEGSVSTLKIQRTQQEDSAVYLCASSLGTSGSNEQFFGPGTRLTVL.

This clonotype was found a few times. The J gene is TRBJ2-1, the V gene TRBV20-1, with D possibly being TRBD1 or TRBD2 (5 bases each). Germline V gene lookup returns CDR1 DFQATT and CDR2 SNEGSKA (reference sequence). V dropped 5 bases and J dropped 5 bases, with 10 bases sitting between them. The CDR3 consists of 12 residues. This CDR3 reads CSAWGRHNEQFF. CDR3 DNA: TGCAGTGCTTGGGGACGTCACAATGAGCAGTTCTTC.

The chain is built from TRBV5-1 and TRBJ1-2; a weak D match, TRBD1 (5 bases). Germline-derived CDR1 and CDR2 are SGHRS and YFSETQ. The germline V and J ends were trimmed by 1 base and 2 bases, with 12 bases remaining between them. CDR3 length equals 15 residues. The CDR3 DNA sequence: TGCGCCAGCAGCTTGTTTGGGACCGTCAACTATGGCTACACCTTC. This translates into CASSLFGTVNYGYTF.